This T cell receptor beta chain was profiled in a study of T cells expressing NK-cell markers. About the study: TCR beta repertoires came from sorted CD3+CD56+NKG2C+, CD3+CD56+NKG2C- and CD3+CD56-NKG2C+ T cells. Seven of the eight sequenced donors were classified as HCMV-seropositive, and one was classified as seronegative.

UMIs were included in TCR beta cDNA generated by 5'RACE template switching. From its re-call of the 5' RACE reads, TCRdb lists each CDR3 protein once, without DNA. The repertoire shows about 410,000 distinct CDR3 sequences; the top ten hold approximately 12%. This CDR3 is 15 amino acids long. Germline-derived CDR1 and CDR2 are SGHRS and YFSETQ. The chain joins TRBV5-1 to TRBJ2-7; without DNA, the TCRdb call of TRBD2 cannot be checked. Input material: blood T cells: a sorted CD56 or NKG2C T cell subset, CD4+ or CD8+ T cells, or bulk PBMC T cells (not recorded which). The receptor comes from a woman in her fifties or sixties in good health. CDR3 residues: CASSYVAGGKYEQYF. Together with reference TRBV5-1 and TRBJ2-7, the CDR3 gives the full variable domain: KAGVTQTPRYLIKTRGQQVTLSCSPISGHRSVSWYQQTPGQGLQFLFEYFSETQRNKGNFPGRFSGRQFSNSRSEMNVSTLELGDSALYLCASSYVAGGKYEQYFGPGTRLTVT.